Listed below are T cell receptor beta chains from one sample, sequenced in a study of T cell changes during pregnancy in multiple sclerosis. TCRdb's table, derived via immunoSEQ multiplex PCR, lists solely in-frame clones and lacks some. The sample records some 30,000 clones, approximately 89% being singletons. The material was CD8+ T cells from peripheral blood mononuclear cells, obtained after pregnancy. Receptor source: a female donor with multiple sclerosis, enrolled in a pregnancy study. Each CDR3 is given with its conserved first and last residue. D genes are given only for firm matches. A clone size is listed for some rows: how often the clone was seen (once, few, many), or a class if it is expanded.

v_call clone_size d_call cdr3_aa
TRBV11-2 - - CASSSTANTEAFF
TRBV4-1 - - CASSQDIEQYDEQYF
TRBV4-1 - TRBD1 CASSQDPDTGDNEQFF
TRBV27 - - CASSRRTAAGTTGDTQYF
TRBV11-1 few TRBD2 CASSLAGGPREQFF
TRBV2 few TRBD1 CASRGIGQGLNTEAFF
TRBV4-1 - - CASSQDSTYGYTF
TRBV11-2 - TRBD2 CASSRGLAGVSYNEQFF
TRBV27 - - CASSPTRGTYEQYF
TRBV27 - - CASSYDGRNIQYF
TRBV27 - - CASSLARTYEQYF
TRBV7-9 few TRBD1 CASSLTGDYEQYF
TRBV7-6 - - CASSPISGLGNREPQHF
TRBV6-1 - TRBD2 CASSEGGGSYEQYF
TRBV27 - - CASTETYTSLNTGELFF
TRBV6-1 - - CASSVGGLIQETQYF
TRBV5-8 - TRBD2 CASSAGTSGDNEQFF
TRBV6-4 - TRBD2 CASSASGTGELFF
TRBV5-4 - - CASRERGGVVETQYF
TRBV11-2 - - CASSGNGDEQYF
TRBV4-3 - TRBD2 CASSQDIAGTSGTDTQYF
TRBV6-5 once - CASSLDIGNQPQHF